The TCR beta chain described here comes from a study of cytomegalovirus exposure and HLA in healthy donors. Study background: There were about 85 million unique TCRs (from HLA-typed donors) in an early data release.

PCR primers comprised 60 Vbeta and 13 Jbeta primers. Data came from immunoSEQ multiplex PCR; TCRdb stores just in-frame clones and leaves some out. The profile covers about 81,000 clones, with around 80% appearing a single time and roughly 3% taken by the ten largest. V lost 6 bases and J lost 4; bases outside the gene matches: 11. Germline V gene sequence: CDR1 LGHNT, CDR2 FRNRAP. There are 17 residues in the CDR3. A note on this clone: Its antigen is as yet unknown.

Study outcomes and limitations: Later analysis suggested links between common viral pathogens and several top significant clusters.

V and J are TRBV12-5 and TRBJ2-1; 11 positions agree with TRBD2. The specimen sequenced was PBMCs. This TCR came from a man in his fifties in good health and CMV-seropositive. The CDR3 sequence is CASGAPGLAGSYNEQFF. As DNA, the CDR3 is TGTGCTAGTGGCGCCCCCGGACTAGCGGGTTCTTACAATGAGCAGTTCTTC.